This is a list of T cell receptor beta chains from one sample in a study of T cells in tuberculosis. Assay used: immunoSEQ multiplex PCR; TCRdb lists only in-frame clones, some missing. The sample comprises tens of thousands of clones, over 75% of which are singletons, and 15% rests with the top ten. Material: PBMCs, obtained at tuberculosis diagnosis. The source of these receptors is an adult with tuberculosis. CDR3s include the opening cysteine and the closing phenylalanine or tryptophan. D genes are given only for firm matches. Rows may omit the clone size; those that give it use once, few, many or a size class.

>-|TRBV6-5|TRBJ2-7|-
CASSYYSQGTYEQYF
TGTGCCAGCAGTTACTACTCCCAGGGCACCTACGAGCAGTACTTC
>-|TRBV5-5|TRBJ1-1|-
CASSTLRTEAFF
TGTGCCAGCAGCACCCTGCGGACTGAAGCTTTCTTT
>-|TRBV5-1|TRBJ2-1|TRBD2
CASSLSAGGYNEQFF
TGCGCCAGCAGCTTGTCAGCGGGAGGATACAATGAGCAGTTCTTC
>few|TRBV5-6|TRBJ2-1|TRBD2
CASSLKIAGDNEQFF
TGTGCCAGCAGCCTTAAAATAGCGGGGGACAATGAGCAGTTCTTC
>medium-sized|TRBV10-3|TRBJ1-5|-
CATQFHLYNQPQHF
TGTGCCACTCAATTTCACCTATACAATCAGCCCCAGCATTTT
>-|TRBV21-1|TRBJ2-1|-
CASSKRAGQGSYNEQFF
TGTGCCAGCAGCAAAAGGGCGGGACAGGGGTCCTACAATGAGCAGTTCTTC
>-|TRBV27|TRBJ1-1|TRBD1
CASSLGTGAPMNTEAFF
TGTGCCAGCAGTCTAGGGACAGGAGCCCCCATGAACACTGAAGCTTTCTTT
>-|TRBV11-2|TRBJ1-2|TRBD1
CASSVNRDSSLFTF
TGTGCCAGCAGCGTAAACCGGGACAGCTCCCTCTTCACCTTC
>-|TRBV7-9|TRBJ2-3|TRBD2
CASSLTFRGGADTQYF
TGTGCCAGCAGCCTCACCTTTCGGGGGGGGGCAGATACGCAGTATTTT
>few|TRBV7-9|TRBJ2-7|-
CASSLLRYEQYF
TGTGCCAGCAGCCTTCTTCGCTACGAGCAGTACTTC
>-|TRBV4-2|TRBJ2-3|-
CASSQDKGSDTQYF
TGTGCCAGCAGCCAAGATAAGGGGTCAGATACGCAGTATTTT
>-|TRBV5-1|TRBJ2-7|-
CASTLGGEQYF
TGCGCCAGCACCCTGGGGGGCGAGCAGTACTTC
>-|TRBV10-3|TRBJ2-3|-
CAISRQDGTDTQYF
TGTGCCATCAGCCGACAGGACGGCACAGATACGCAGTATTTT
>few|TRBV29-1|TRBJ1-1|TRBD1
CSSDRQNTEAFF
TGCAGCTCGGACAGGCAGAACACTGAAGCTTTCTTT
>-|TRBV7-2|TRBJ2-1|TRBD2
CASSSLWAGGINNEQFF
TGTGCCAGCAGCTCCCTTTGGGCGGGGGGCATAAACAATGAGCAGTTCTTC
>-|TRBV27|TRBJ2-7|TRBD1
CASSGTDGYEQYF
TGTGCCAGCAGTGGGACAGACGGCTACGAGCAGTACTTC
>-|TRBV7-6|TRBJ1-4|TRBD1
CASSPGQGTQLFF
TGTGCCAGCAGCCCCGGACAGGGGACTCAACTGTTTTTT
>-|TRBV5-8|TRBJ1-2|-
CASSFPGEATF
TGTGCCAGCAGCTTTCCCGGAGAGGCCACCTTC
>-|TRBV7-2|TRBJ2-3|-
CASSFVPGRRGDTQYF
TGTGCCAGCAGCTTCGTCCCGGGAAGGCGGGGAGATACGCAGTATTTT
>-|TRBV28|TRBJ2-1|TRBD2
CASVASGYNEQFF
TGTGCCAGCGTCGCTAGCGGGTACAATGAGCAGTTCTTC
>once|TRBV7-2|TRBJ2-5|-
CASSSLSGVGETQYF
TGTGCCAGCAGCTCCCTATCGGGGGTTGGAGAGACCCAGTACTTC
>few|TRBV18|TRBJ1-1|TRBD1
CASSPLAMDRGNSEAFF
TGTGCCAGCTCACCTTTAGCCATGGACAGGGGGAATTCTGAAGCTTTCTTT
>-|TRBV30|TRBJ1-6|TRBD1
CAWARDRRYNSPLHF
TGTGCCTGGGCCCGGGACAGGCGCTATAATTCACCCCTCCACTTT
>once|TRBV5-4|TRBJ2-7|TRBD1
CASSLGTGGREQYF
TGTGCCAGCAGCTTGGGAACAGGGGGCCGCGAGCAGTACTTC
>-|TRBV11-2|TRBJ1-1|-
CASTSLGGGVGTEAFF
TGTGCCAGCACCTCCCTTGGGGGAGGGGTGGGGACTGAAGCTTTCTTT
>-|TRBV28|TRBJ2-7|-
CASSPDWVSPYEQYF
TGTGCCAGCAGTCCGGACTGGGTAAGTCCCTACGAGCAGTACTTC
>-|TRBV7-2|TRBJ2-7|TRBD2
CASSFTSGGAYEQYF
TGTGCCAGCAGCTTCACTAGCGGGGGGGCCTACGAGCAGTACTTC
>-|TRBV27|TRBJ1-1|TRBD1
CASIGTGANTEAFF
TGTGCCAGCATTGGGACAGGGGCGAACACTGAAGCTTTCTTT
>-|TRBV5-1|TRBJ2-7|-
CASSLYGEQYF
TGCGCCAGCAGCTTGTACGGCGAGCAGTACTTC
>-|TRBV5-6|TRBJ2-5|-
CASSLTGTKEETQYF
TGTGCCAGCAGCTTGACCGGGACAAAAGAAGAGACCCAGTACTTC
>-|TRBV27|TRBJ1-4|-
CASSLRTVFSTNEKLFF
TGTGCCAGCAGTTTAAGGACAGTTTTCTCAACTAATGAAAAACTGTTTTTT
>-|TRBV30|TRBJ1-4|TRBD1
CACHRTGLNEKLFF
TGTGCCTGCCACCGGACAGGACTTAATGAAAAACTGTTTTTT
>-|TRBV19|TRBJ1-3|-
CASSPLGGSGNTIYF
TGTGCCAGTAGTCCTCTCGGCGGCTCTGGAAACACCATATATTTT
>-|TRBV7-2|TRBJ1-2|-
CASSREMGLGYGYTF
TGTGCCAGCAGCCGAGAAATGGGACTAGGCTATGGCTACACCTTC